Detailed here is one T cell receptor (beta chain). Its specificity is unknown. TCRdb's table, derived via immunoSEQ multiplex PCR, lists solely in-frame clones and lacks some. This table holds fewer than 100,000 clones, under 95% found once. The data are from a study of cytomegalovirus exposure and HLA in healthy donors. Study-wide results and caveats: According to a later analysis, TCR clusters from the first cohort tended to co-occur in the 120 or so validation repertoires. According to reports, the classifier identified cytomegalovirus status with high specificity and sensitivity. The authors listed 164 TCR beta chains as cytomegalovirus-associated.

The CDR3 is made up of 19 amino acids. The V and J ends lost 5 bases and 0 bases, in that order; junction bases with no gene match: 12. The germline gives CDR1 MDHEN, CDR2 SYDVKM. From the 120-subject validation cohort, which was separate from the approximately 720-subject first cohort, the donors were drawn. The V call is TRBV28, the J call TRBJ2-6; 8 bases are a match to TRBD1. The sequence derives from a man aged 25 to 45 in good health and CMV-seronegative. The specimen sequenced was PBMCs. DNA of the CDR3: TGTGCCAGCAGTCTATACCCCGGGACAGGAAACTCTGGGGCCAACGTCCTGACTTTC. Its protein is CASSLYPGTGNSGANVLTF.